The table lists the clone carrying this TCR beta chain with a few counts. Its antigen is currently unknown. The source of the sample is a study of CD8+ T cells in alopecia areata. Study information: Treatment comprised oral tofacitinib, 5 to 10 mg twice daily, in treated patients. Patients remained on tofacitinib for 6 to 18 months and then went 6 months without it. Study-level results: Tofacitinib significantly brought down scalp clonality and expanded CD8+ clones among top 100.

Sequencing used cDNA as its template, made by extracting RNA and reverse transcribing it. Data came from immunoSEQ multiplex PCR; TCRdb stores just in-frame clones and leaves some out. The profile covers about 180,000 clones, with roughly 63% appearing a single time and about a sixth taken by the ten largest. Described treatment: oral pan-JAK inhibitor, 5-10 mg twice daily. CD4+ and CD8+ T cells were sorted from PBMCs stained for CD3, CD4 and CD8. Looked up from germline, CDR1 is SNHLY and CDR2 is FYNNEI. The CDR3 consists of 12 residues. Trimming stripped 7 bases from V and 4 bases from J, with 11 bases between.

This rearrangement joins TRBV2 to TRBJ2-7, with a tentative D call TRBD1 (6 bases). The sample was CD4+ T cells sorted from blood, taken at approximately week 60, from a patient treated with tofacitinib. This TCR was recovered from a human donor with alopecia areata. DNA of the CDR3: TGTGCCAGCAACGACAGGTTTTACGAGCAGTACTTC. This gives the protein CASNDRFYEQYF.